Below are 11 T cell receptor beta chains sequenced from a single sample in a study of response to subunit inactivated influenza vaccine. TCRdb re-called the RT-PCR reads with MiXCR, one entry per CDR3 protein. The repertoire holds 300,000 to 350,000 distinct CDR3 sequences, with 20% to 25% as singletons. The material sequenced was PBMCs from blood, taken 21 months after vaccination. These receptors originate from a man between 50 and 75 years old who received an inactivated influenza vaccine.

This clonotype was counted only a few times. The chain carries TRBV20-1 and TRBJ2-5; D not resolved. The CDR3 is made up of 15 amino acids. Germline loops: CDR1 DFQATT, CDR2 SNEGSKA (reference sequence). The germline V and J ends were trimmed by 0 bases and 5 bases, with 16 bases remaining between them. CDR3 DNA: TGCAGTGCTAGAGATCGGGTCCGCGGTCAGGAGACCCAGTACTTC. Its protein is CSARDRVRGQETQYF.

J is TRBJ2-7 and V is TRBV6-5; TRBD1 matches 9 bases. V trimming: 2 bases; J trimming: 0 bases; junction bases outside the gene matches: 8. Germline V gives CDR1 MNHEY, CDR2 SVGAGI. This CDR3 is built from 17 residues. The CDR3 region has the DNA TGTGCCAGCAGTTACCCTTTAGGACAGGGGAACTCCTACGAGCAGTACTTC. This sequence encodes CASSYPLGQGNSYEQYF.

The chain links TRBV14 to TRBJ1-4, with 7 bases aligning to TRBD1. This CDR3 is 16 amino acids long. The germline CDR1 and CDR2 sequences are SGHDN and FVKESK. With 4 bases clipped from V and 6 bases from J, the junction kept 11 bases outside the gene matches. CDR3 sequence: CASSLSTGYPDEKLFF. The DNA for the CDR3 is TGTGCCAGCAGCCTATCGACAGGGTATCCAGATGAAAAACTGTTTTTT.

The genes are TRBV4-3 and TRBJ1-6; 8 bases are shared with TRBD1. There are 16 residues in the CDR3. CDR1 LGHNA and CDR2 YSLEER come from the germline V gene. The V gene end was trimmed by 1 base and the J gene end by 7 bases; junction bases not matched to a gene: 6. CDR3 coding DNA: TGCGCCAGCAGCCAAGCCCAACAGGGGGTAAATTCACCCCTCCACTTT. Translated, it gives CASSQAQQGVNSPLHF.

This clonotype occurred once. A much bigger clone sits one base away, suggesting this may be a read error. J is TRBJ1-4 and V is TRBV10-3; maybe TRBD1 (5 bases). This CDR3 has 15 amino acids. Trimming pared 0 bases from V and 9 bases from J, leaving 14 bases between. Germline CDR1 ENHRY, CDR2 SYGVKD. The CDR3 spells CAISESRGQNKKLFF. The DNA of the CDR3 is TGTGCCATCAGTGAGTCAAGGGGCCAGAATAAAAAACTGTTTTTT.

This clonotype came up many times. This chain uses TRBV5-1 with TRBJ1-2; possible D gene TRBD1, 5 bases. Trimming left V 5 bases short and J 0 bases short, with 20 bases between. The CDR3 consists of 17 residues. Per germline, CDR1 SGHRS and CDR2 YFSETQ. The CDR3 loop is CASRAQAGQFTNYGYTF. In DNA form, the CDR3 reads TGCGCCAGCAGGGCCCAGGCGGGGCAGTTTACTAACTATGGCTACACCTTC.

The chain employs TRBV3-1 and TRBJ2-1; no reliable D call. The ends were cut back, 0 bases at V and 12 bases at J, with 12 bases in the middle. The CDR3 contains 13 residues. In germline, CDR1 is LGHDT, CDR2 YNNKEL (reference sequence). The CDR3 DNA reads TGTGCCAGCAGCCAAGATACCGACCTAGGGCAGTTCTTC. Its translation: CASSQDTDLGQFF.

This clonotype was detected a few times. The chain recombines TRBV11-2 with TRBJ2-7, with 7 positions matching TRBD2. The CDR3 loop spans 17 amino acids. The germline CDR1 and CDR2 sequences are SGHAT and FQNNGV. After removal of 1 base from V and 4 bases from J, the junction contained 13 bases not matched to a gene. For the CDR3, the DNA is TGTGCCAGCAGCTTAGTGGCCGCGCGGGAGTGGGGTTACGAGCAGTACTTC. Encoded protein: CASSLVAAREWGYEQYF.

This rearrangement joins TRBV19 to TRBJ1-5; no clear D. The CDR3 sequence is 16 residues long. Germline CDR1 and CDR2: LNHDA and SQIVND (reference sequence). V lost 4 bases, J lost 4 bases, and 17 bases lay in between. CDR3 in amino acids: CASSKGRTKDNQPQHF. The CDR3 coding sequence is TGTGCCAGTAGTAAAGGCAGAACTAAAGATAATCAGCCCCAGCATTTT.

The J gene is TRBJ1-4, the V gene TRBV15; 7 positions agree with TRBD1. J was trimmed by 0 bases and V by 3 bases; bases with no gene match: 4. Per germline, CDR1 LNHNV and CDR2 YYDKDF (reference sequence). This CDR3 spans 16 amino acids. The CDR3 nucleotides read TGTGCCACCAGCAGGAGACAGGGCCCAACTAATGAAAAACTGTTTTTT. Amino acids: CATSRRQGPTNEKLFF.

A few counts support this clonotype. The chain uses TRBV4-1 and TRBJ2-7; perhaps TRBD1 as D (6 bases). CDR3 size: 14 residues. Per the germline V gene, CDR1 is MGHRA and CDR2 is YSYEKL. V shed 1 base and J shed 2 bases, with 9 bases lying between them. The CDR3 spells CASSQGQAAYEQYF. Here the CDR3 DNA reads TGCGCCAGCAGCCAAGGACAGGCCGCCTACGAGCAGTACTTC.